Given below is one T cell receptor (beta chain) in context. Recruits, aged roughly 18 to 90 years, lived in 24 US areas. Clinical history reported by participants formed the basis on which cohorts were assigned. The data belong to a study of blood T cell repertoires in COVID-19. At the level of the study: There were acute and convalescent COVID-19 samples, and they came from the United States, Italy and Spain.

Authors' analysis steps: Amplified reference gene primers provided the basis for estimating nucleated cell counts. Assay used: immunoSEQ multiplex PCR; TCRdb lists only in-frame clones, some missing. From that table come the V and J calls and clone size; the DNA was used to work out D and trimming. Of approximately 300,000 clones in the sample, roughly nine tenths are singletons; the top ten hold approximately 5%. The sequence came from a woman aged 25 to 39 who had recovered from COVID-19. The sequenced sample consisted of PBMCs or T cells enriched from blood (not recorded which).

The CDR3 coding sequence is TGTGCCAGCAGTGACCCGACAGCGAACACCGGGGAGCTGTTTTTT. It codes for CASSDPTANTGELFF. The chain carries TRBV6-4 and TRBJ2-2; D is possibly TRBD1 (5 bases). Germline CDR1 reads MRHNA; CDR2 reads SNTAGT. V was shortened by 2 bases and J by 0 bases, with 7 bases between the two germline ends. The CDR3 loop spans 15 amino acids.